The 28 T cell receptor beta chains presented below share a single source sample, sequenced in a study of cytomegalovirus exposure and HLA in healthy donors. PCR amplification relied on 60 Vbeta primers (plus 13 Jbeta primers). Here immunoSEQ multiplex PCR was the method, and the copy in TCRdb shows in-frame clones only, minus some. The data hold 90,000 to 150,000 clones, with roughly 80% observed a single time. Sample: PBMCs. Receptor source: a man aged 45-65 years in good health and CMV-seronegative.

The rearrangement joins TRBV19 to TRBJ2-2; tentatively, D is TRBD2 (6 bases). In germline, CDR1 is LNHDA, CDR2 SQIVND (reference sequence). This CDR3 is built from 15 residues. V was trimmed by 3 bases and J by 5 bases, leaving 13 bases between them. In DNA form, the CDR3 reads TGTGCCAGTAGTATCGGGACTGGGGGGACCGGGGAGCTGTTTTTT. Translation: CASSIGTGGTGELFF. Variable domain in full (rest from reference TRBV19 and TRBJ2-2): DGGITQSPKYLFRKEGQNVTLSCEQNLNHDAMYWYRQDPGQGLRLIYYSQIVNDFQKGDIAEGYSVSREKKESFPLTVTSAQKNPTAFYLCASSIGTGGTGELFFGEGSRLTVL.

The chain is built from TRBV27 and TRBJ1-2; maybe TRBD1 (6 bases). This CDR3 is 14 amino acids long. Germline V CDR1 and CDR2: MNHEY, SMNVEV (reference sequence). V shed 5 bases and J shed 4 bases, with 14 bases lying between them. CDR3 sequence (DNA): TGTGCCAGCAGTGATGGACAGCATCTCTATGGCTACACCTTC. It specifies CASSDGQHLYGYTF.

This clone was recorded a few times. The chain links TRBV11-2 to TRBJ2-1, with TRBD2 matching over 10 bases. With 1 base clipped from V and 8 bases from J, the junction kept 8 bases outside the gene matches. CDR3 size: 16 residues. Germline V gene data show CDR1 as SGHAT and CDR2 as FQNNGV. In DNA form, the CDR3 reads TGTGCCAGCAGCTTAGGGCTAGCGGGAGATAGAGATGAGCAGTTCTTC. Amino acid sequence: CASSLGLAGDRDEQFF.

In the case of this clone: Compared with germline, one end of the junction differs, possibly owing to a read error. The rearrangement uses TRBV30 and TRBJ2-7, with 8 positions matching TRBD1. Per germline, CDR1 GTSNPN and CDR2 SVGIG (reference sequence). The CDR3 has 11 residues. CDR3 in amino acids: CAWSARGPRNF. The DNA of the CDR3 is TGTGCCTGGAGTGCCAGGGGGCCTCGGAACTTC.

The chain uses TRBV19 and TRBJ1-1; perhaps TRBD1 as D (6 bases). V was shortened by 2 bases and J by 5 bases, with 12 bases between the two germline ends. This CDR3 region has 14 residues. CDR1 and CDR2 (germline): LNHDA, SQIVND (reference sequence). The CDR3 sequence is CASSITRGRTEAFF. The CDR3 coding sequence is TGTGCCAGTAGTATAACAAGGGGGAGAACTGAAGCTTTCTTT.

The CDR3 region is CASSLFSDTEAFF. The CDR3 region has the DNA TGTGCCAGCAGCTTATTCTCGGACACTGAAGCTTTCTTT. The V gene is TRBV11-1, the J gene TRBJ1-1; no firm D call. V was cut by 2 bases and J by 3 bases, with 7 bases left in between. The germline V gene has CDR1 SGHAT and CDR2 FQDESV (reference sequence). The CDR3 is made up of 13 amino acids.

The chain joins TRBV6-6 to TRBJ1-6; D ambiguous. The V end lost 2 bases, the J end lost 0 bases, and 8 bases lay between the germline ends. The germline V gene encodes CDR1 MNHNY and CDR2 SVGAGI (reference sequence). The CDR3 extends over 16 amino acids. As DNA, the CDR3 is TGTGCCAGCAGTTACGATGGCAGCTCCTATAATTCACCCCTCCACTTT. This codes for CASSYDGSSYNSPLHF.

J is TRBJ2-1 and V is TRBV7-6; 10 nucleotides match TRBD2. CDR1 and CDR2 from the germline V gene are SGHVS and FNYEAQ. With 3 bases clipped from V and 2 bases from J, the junction kept 4 bases outside the gene matches. CDR3 length: 16 amino acids. This CDR3 reads CASSFSSGGAYNEQFF. The CDR3, as DNA: TGTGCCAGCAGCTTTTCTAGCGGGGGAGCCTACAATGAGCAGTTCTTC.

This clone was found once. V gene TRBV27 combines with J gene TRBJ2-3; D perhaps matches TRBD2 (5 bases). Germline V gene lookup returns CDR1 MNHEY and CDR2 SMNVEV (reference sequence). The CDR3 runs to 15 residues. Trimming removed 6 bases from V and 2 bases from J, with 15 bases in between. The CDR3 loop reads CASSPGLIPTDTQYF. The DNA of the CDR3 is TGTGCCAGCAGCCCCGGACTTATCCCCACAGATACGCAGTATTTT.

The chain recombines TRBV9 with TRBJ2-2, with TRBD1 matching over 8 bases. CDR3 size: 15 residues. CDR1 and CDR2 from the germline V gene are SGDLS and YYNGEE. The trim removed 4 bases at V and 4 bases at J, leaving 6 bases unmatched. The CDR3 DNA is TGTGCCAGCAGCCCGAAGACAGGGGTCACCGGGGAGCTGTTTTTT. It is translated as CASSPKTGVTGELFF.

V and J are TRBV28 and TRBJ1-3; D gene unclear. The germline gives CDR1 MDHEN, CDR2 SYDVKM. Between the trimmed V and J ends, which lost 5 bases and 4 bases, there was a span of 15 bases. This CDR3 is built from 15 residues. DNA of the CDR3: TGTGCCAGCAGTGTTCACAGAATGTCCGGAAACACCATATATTTT. Encoded protein: CASSVHRMSGNTIYF.

This chain joins TRBV18 and TRBJ2-1; 12 positions match TRBD2. The CDR3 consists of 16 residues. Germline-derived CDR1 and CDR2 are KGHSH and LQKENI. The V gene end was trimmed by 5 bases and the J gene end by 7 bases; junction bases not matched to a gene: 9. CDR3 loop: CASSKSGTSGQNEQFF. CDR3 in DNA: TGTGCCAGCTCAAAAAGCGGGACTAGCGGGCAAAATGAGCAGTTCTTC.

The chain links TRBV18 to TRBJ2-7, with D maybe TRBD2 (6 bases). Germline V CDR1 and CDR2: KGHSH, LQKENI. Trimming shortened V by 3 bases and J by 1 base, and 16 bases separated the two germline ends. This CDR3 spans 16 amino acids. In DNA, the CDR3 is TGTGCCAGCTCACCGACGGCGGGGTTTGGGTCCTACGAGCAGTACTTC. Translating gives CASSPTAGFGSYEQYF.

This chain links TRBV7-3 with TRBJ2-1; 9 bases fit TRBD1. The V gene end was trimmed by 4 bases and the J gene end by 3 bases; junction bases not matched to a gene: 4. This CDR3 is 15 amino acids long. Germline CDR1 reads SGHTA; CDR2 reads FQGTGA. CDR3 amino acids: CASSWTGQGYNEQFF. Here the CDR3 DNA reads TGTGCCAGCAGCTGGACGGGACAGGGCTACAATGAGCAGTTCTTC. Full variable domain (outside the CDR3, taken from reference TRBV7-3 and TRBJ2-1): GAGVSQTPSNKVTEKGKYVELRCDPISGHTALYWYRQSLGQGPEFLIYFQGTGAADDSGLPNDRFFAVRPEGSVSTLKIQRTERGDSAVYLCASSWTGQGYNEQFFGPGTRLTVL.

The chain has TRBV6-5 and TRBJ1-1, with 7 bases matching TRBD1. The CDR3 consists of 15 residues. Germline lookup yields CDR1 MNHEY and CDR2 SVGAGI. Trimming removed 4 bases from V and 4 bases from J; junction bases left unmatched: 9. CDR3 DNA: TGTGCCAGCAGTTCCAGGACAGGAATCGGCACTGAAGCTTTCTTT. Residues: CASSSRTGIGTEAFF.

This clone has only a few counts. The chain is built from TRBV2 and TRBJ2-5; TRBD1 might be the D (5 bases). Germline V lookup: CDR1 SNHLY, CDR2 FYNNEI. The CDR3 has 14 residues. Trimming cost V 6 bases and J 1 base, with 12 bases left between them. CDR3 DNA sequence: TGTGCCAGCAGATCAACAGGCTCCCAAGAGACCCAGTACTTC. The encoded protein is CASRSTGSQETQYF. Together with reference TRBV2 and TRBJ2-5, the CDR3 gives the full variable domain: EPEVTQTPSHQVTQMGQEVILRCVPISNHLYFYWYRQILGQKVEFLVSFYNNEISEKSEIFDDQFSVERPDGSNFTLKIRSTKLEDSAMYFCASRSTGSQETQYFGPGTRLLVL.

The chain recombines TRBV27 with TRBJ2-7; D may be TRBD1 (6 bases). Per germline, CDR1 MNHEY and CDR2 SMNVEV (reference sequence). The CDR3 covers 14 residues. V was trimmed by 3 bases and J by 5 bases, leaving 14 bases between them. Here the CDR3 reads CASSFVGARDEQYF. DNA of the CDR3: TGTGCCAGCAGTTTCGTGGGGGCGCGGGACGAGCAGTACTTC.

This chain links TRBV7-2 with TRBJ2-7; 7 positions agree with TRBD2. The V gene end was trimmed by 6 bases and the J gene end by 12 bases; junction bases not matched to a gene: 11. In germline, CDR1 is SGHTA, CDR2 FQGNSA. The length of the CDR3 is 12 residues. The chain's CDR3 is CASSRDYHNRYF. CDR3 nucleotides: TGTGCCAGCAGTCGGGACTACCATAACCGGTACTTC.

The chain employs TRBV5-4 and TRBJ2-3, with 8 bases lining up with TRBD2. This CDR3 comprises 15 residues. J lost 4 bases, V lost 5 bases, and 9 bases had no gene match. Per germline, CDR1 SGHNT and CDR2 YYREEE (reference sequence). The CDR3 DNA is TGTGCCAGCAGTCGGAGCGGGGGAAACGCAGATACGCAGTATTTT. This encodes CASSRSGGNADTQYF.

The V call is TRBV28, the J call TRBJ2-7, with 7 bases fitting TRBD1. V gave up 4 bases and J gave up 2 bases; unmatched junction bases: 8. The CDR3 spans 15 residues. Germline CDR1 and CDR2: MDHEN and SYDVKM. CDR3 sequence (DNA): TGTGCCAGCAGTTCGCCAGGGGGTATAGCCTACGAGCAGTACTTC. Translation gives CASSSPGGIAYEQYF.

This chain links TRBV29-1 with TRBJ2-7, with TRBD1 identical over 7 bases. The CDR3 sequence is 11 residues long. Unmatched junction bases numbered 7, after V lost 5 bases and J lost 9 bases. Germline lookup yields CDR1 SQVTM and CDR2 ANQGSEA. The CDR3: CSVRGGVGQYF. In DNA form, the CDR3 reads TGCAGCGTTCGAGGGGGCGTAGGGCAGTACTTC.

This chain links TRBV11-2 with TRBJ1-2, with TRBD1 matching over 7 bases. This CDR3 has 13 residues. The germline CDR1 and CDR2 sequences are SGHAT and FQNNGV. Losses at the gene ends were 5 bases for V and 6 bases for J; bases not matched to a gene: 6. CDR3 residues: CASSRRQGDGYTF. The CDR3 DNA is TGTGCCAGCAGCCGGAGACAGGGAGATGGCTACACCTTC.

This clone was detected a few times. V gene TRBV9 combines with J gene TRBJ1-1; D is perhaps TRBD1 (5 bases). Trimming stripped 5 bases from V and 0 bases from J, with 11 bases between. Looked up from germline, CDR1 is SGDLS and CDR2 is YYNGEE. CDR3 length: 14 residues. The chain's CDR3 is CASSRQSMNTEAFF. CDR3 nucleotide sequence: TGTGCCAGCAGTCGACAGTCCATGAACACTGAAGCTTTCTTT.

The chain uses TRBV7-9 and TRBJ1-4; TRBD1 matches 9 bases. Losses at the gene ends were 5 bases for V and 7 bases for J; bases not matched to a gene: 8. CDR3 length: 15 amino acids. CDR1 and CDR2 from the germline V gene are SEHNR and FQNEAQ (reference sequence). The CDR3 reads CASSPGTGISEKLFF. In nucleotides, the CDR3 is TGTGCCAGCAGCCCGGGGACAGGGATTAGTGAAAAACTGTTTTTT.

The rearrangement uses TRBV19 and TRBJ1-5; possibly TRBD1 for D (5 bases). Germline CDR1 is LNHDA and CDR2 is SQIVND (reference sequence). The CDR3 contains 15 residues. The V and J ends lost 1 base and 3 bases respectively, with 10 bases between them. The CDR3 coding sequence is TGTGCCAGTAGTATAGGCGGGGACCACAATCAGCCCCAGCATTTT. The encoded protein is CASSIGGDHNQPQHF.

This clone was observed a handful of times. The V call is TRBV7-6, the J call TRBJ1-1, with D hard to call. This CDR3 spans 14 amino acids. Trimming took 5 bases from V and 2 from J, leaving 12 bases between them. Germline V gene data show CDR1 as SGHVS and CDR2 as FNYEAQ. The CDR3 loop reads CASSPPTGNTEAFF. The DNA for the CDR3 is TGTGCCAGCAGCCCACCGACGGGAAACACTGAAGCTTTCTTT.

This clone was observed a handful of times. This chain links TRBV6-5 with TRBJ1-1; D is unresolved. The CDR3 runs to 8 residues. Germline loops: CDR1 MNHEY, CDR2 SVGAGI. V was trimmed by 8 bases and J by 11 bases, leaving 6 bases between them. The CDR3 here is CASHAAFF. In nucleotides, the CDR3 is TGTGCCAGCCATGCGGCTTTCTTT.

This clone was detected a few times. This sequence joins TRBV6-5 and TRBJ1-1; tentative D call: TRBD1 (5 bases). The CDR3 length is 14 residues. CDR1 is MNHEY, CDR2 SVGAGI, per germline. The V end was cut by 6 bases, the J end by 4 bases, with 15 bases between. The CDR3 protein is CASRTDTWGTEAFF. The CDR3 DNA sequence: TGTGCCAGCAGGACGGACACCTGGGGCACTGAAGCTTTCTTT.